Reported below is one T cell receptor (beta chain). How the authors handled the data: Estimation of nucleated cell counts relied on the amplification of reference gene primers. The table came from immunoSEQ multiplex PCR; TCRdb's copy has only in-frame clones and leaves some out. The DNA was the basis for D and trimming; V, J and clone size are from that table. This sample carries about 170,000 clones, roughly nine tenths of them seen once, and the ten largest clones take approximately 24%. The data originate from a study of blood T cell repertoires in COVID-19. Turning to the study itself: Specimens from acute and convalescent COVID-19 originated in the United States, Italy and Spain. Nucleic acid was either cDNA or gDNA, and it came from T cells, B-cell-depleted T cells, or PBMCs.

The receptor was isolated from a man in his sixties with acute or convalescent COVID-19. The sample comprised peripheral blood.

CDR3 DNA: TGCAGCGCAGGGACATCCGATGGCTACACCTTC. It specifies CSAGTSDGYTF. The chain employs TRBV29-1 and TRBJ1-2; TRBD1 is a possible D gene (6 bases). Germline V CDR1 and CDR2: SQVTM, ANQGSEA. The germline V and J ends were trimmed by 7 bases and 6 bases, with 12 bases remaining between them. CDR3 length: 11 amino acids. Full variable domain (missing parts from reference TRBV29-1 and TRBJ1-2): SAVISQKPSRDICQRGTSLTIQCQVDSQVTMMFWYRQQPGQSLTLIATANQGSEATYESGFVIDKFPISRPNLTFSTLTVSNMSPEDSSIYLCSAGTSDGYTFGSGTRLTVV.